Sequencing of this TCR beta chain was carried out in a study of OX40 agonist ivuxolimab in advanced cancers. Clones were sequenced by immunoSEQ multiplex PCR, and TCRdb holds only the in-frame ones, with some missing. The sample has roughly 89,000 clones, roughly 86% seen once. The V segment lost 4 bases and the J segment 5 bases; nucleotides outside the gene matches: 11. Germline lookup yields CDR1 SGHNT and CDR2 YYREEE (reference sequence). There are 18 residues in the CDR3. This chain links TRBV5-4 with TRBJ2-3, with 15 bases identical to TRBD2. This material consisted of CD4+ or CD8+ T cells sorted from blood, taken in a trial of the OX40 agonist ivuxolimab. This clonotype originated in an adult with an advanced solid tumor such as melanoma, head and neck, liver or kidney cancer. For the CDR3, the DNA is TGTGCCAGCAGCCCAGGCGTGGGACTAGCGGGAGGCAAAGATACGCAGTATTTT. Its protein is CASSPGVGLAGGKDTQYF.